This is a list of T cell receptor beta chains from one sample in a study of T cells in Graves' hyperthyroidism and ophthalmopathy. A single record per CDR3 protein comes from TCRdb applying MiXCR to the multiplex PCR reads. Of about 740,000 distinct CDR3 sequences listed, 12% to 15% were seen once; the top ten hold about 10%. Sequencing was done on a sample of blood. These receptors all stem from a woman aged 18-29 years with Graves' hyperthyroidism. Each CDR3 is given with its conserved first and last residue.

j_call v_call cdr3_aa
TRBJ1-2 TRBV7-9 CASSLESGRREGYTF
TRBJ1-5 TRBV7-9 CASSPPGRQPQHF
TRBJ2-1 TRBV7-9 CASSRSPIGLAGGRTYEQFF
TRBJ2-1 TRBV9 CASSPIDSRNEQFF
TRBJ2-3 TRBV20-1 CSAFKDREGTDTQYF
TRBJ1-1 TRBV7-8 CASSLASHTEAFF
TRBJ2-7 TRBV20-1 CSARDERAYYEQYF
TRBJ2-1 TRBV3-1 CASSQGLAPLYNEQFF
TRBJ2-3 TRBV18 CASSPKDTQYF
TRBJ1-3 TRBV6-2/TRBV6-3 CASSGLGGTIYF
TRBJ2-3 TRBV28 CASSFEDTQYF
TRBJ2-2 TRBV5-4 CASSQALVQGRRRSGELFF
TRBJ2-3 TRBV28 CASSLSGLAGGTDTQYF
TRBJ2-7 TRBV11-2 CASSLDRGSYSGEQYF
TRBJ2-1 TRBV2 CASSGGFDYNEQFF
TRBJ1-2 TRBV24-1 CATSGDPGRDARYGYTF
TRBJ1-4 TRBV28 CASEDRAGEKLFF
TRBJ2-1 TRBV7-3 CASSLIAGGEYNEQFF
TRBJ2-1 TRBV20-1 CSARPGLQNEQFF
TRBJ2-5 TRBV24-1 CATSDFGYGQETQYF
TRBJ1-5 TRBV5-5 CASSLFRVNQPQHF
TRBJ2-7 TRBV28 CASRKTGASYEQYF
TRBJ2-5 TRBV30 CAWKPPRLVRETQYF
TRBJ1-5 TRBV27 CASSIGMGQPQHF
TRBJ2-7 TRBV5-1 CASSYDPGSRYEQYF
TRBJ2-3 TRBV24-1 CATSAAPGRTVATDTQYF
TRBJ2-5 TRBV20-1 CSAAGTSGREETQYF
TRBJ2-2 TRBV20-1 CSARDLAGGFTGELFF
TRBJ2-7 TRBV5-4 CASSLAVGDEQYF
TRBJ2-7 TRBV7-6 CASSQLAGEAYEQYF
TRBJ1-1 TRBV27 CASSLMGQGKNTEAFF
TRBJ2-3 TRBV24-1 CATKAGTSGRATDTQYF
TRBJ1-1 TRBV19 CASSIRSVAPEAFF
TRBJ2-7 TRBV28 CASSPLIARSPGLPYEQYF
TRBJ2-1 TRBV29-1 CSVEGTSGRATYNEQFF
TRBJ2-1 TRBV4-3 CASSHRQETYNEQFF
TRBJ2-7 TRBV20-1 CSGVTDVGYEQYF
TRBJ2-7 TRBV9 CASSPASDSFYEQYF
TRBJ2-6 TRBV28 CASSLFRIQPVTDREAGANVLTF
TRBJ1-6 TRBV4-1 CASSRGPGTGASPLHF